These 10 T cell receptor beta chains originate from one sample sequenced in a study of cytomegalovirus exposure and HLA in healthy donors. The PCR used 60 Vbeta and 13 Jbeta primers. The protocol was immunoSEQ multiplex PCR, while the TCRdb copy is restricted to in-frame clones and leaves out a portion. The table includes some 160,000 clones, 65% to 80% detected once. Sequencing was performed on PBMCs. The receptors come from a woman in her thirties in good health and CMV-seronegative.

Only one count was recorded for this clone. The chain employs TRBV10-1 and TRBJ1-1; weak D call: TRBD1 (5 bases). The V end lost 3 bases, the J end lost 4 bases, and 9 bases lay between the germline ends. The CDR3 is made up of 13 amino acids. CDR1 and CDR2 from the germline V gene are WNHNN and SYGVQD (reference sequence). CDR3 in amino acids: CASSDARATEAFF. CDR3 coding DNA: TGCGCCAGCAGTGATGCCAGGGCCACTGAAGCTTTCTTT.

This clone has just a few counts. This chain joins TRBV5-1 and TRBJ2-7, with D unclear. Trimming took off 2 bases at V and 5 bases at J, with 14 bases between the two ends. Germline CDR1 is SGHRS and CDR2 is YFSETQ. The CDR3 sequence is 14 residues long. The CDR3 coding sequence is TGCGCCAGCAGCTTAGCAGTGTTTACTAACGAGCAGTACTTC. This translates into CASSLAVFTNEQYF. The variable domain in full, with the rest retrieved from reference TRBV5-1 and TRBJ2-7, is KAGVTQTPRYLIKTRGQQVTLSCSPISGHRSVSWYQQTPGQGLQFLFEYFSETQRNKGNFPGRFSGRQFSNSRSEMNVSTLELGDSALYLCASSLAVFTNEQYFGPGTRLTVT.

The V call is TRBV7-9, the J call TRBJ1-6, with 7 bases aligning to TRBD1. V gave up 6 bases and J gave up 14 bases; unmatched junction bases: 7. The CDR3 runs to 12 residues. Germline V gives CDR1 SEHNR, CDR2 FQNEAQ (reference sequence). This CDR3 is CASSSTGAALHF. CDR3 coding DNA: TGTGCCAGCAGTTCTACAGGGGCAGCCCTCCACTTT.

This clone was detected only a few times. The rearrangement joins TRBV4-1 to TRBJ2-6; no reliable D call. The CDR3 totals 14 residues. The V end was cut by 2 bases, the J end by 1 base, with 3 bases between. Germline-derived CDR1 and CDR2 are MGHRA and YSYEKL. The CDR3 sequence: CASSQTSGANVLTF. CDR3 nucleotide sequence: TGCGCCAGCAGCCAAACATCTGGGGCCAACGTCCTGACTTTC.

The genes are TRBV6-5 and TRBJ1-3; D is possibly TRBD1 (5 bases). The V and J ends lost 6 bases and 0 bases respectively, with 9 bases between them. This CDR3 spans 14 amino acids. The germline CDR1 and CDR2 sequences are MNHEY and SVGAGI. The CDR3 reads CASRTVSSGNTIYF. The CDR3 bases are TGTGCCAGCAGGACAGTTTCCTCTGGAAACACCATATATTTT.

DNA for the CDR3: TGTGCCAGCAGTCCAGACAGGAATCGGAACAATGAGCAGTTCTTC. It yields the protein CASSPDRNRNNEQFF. V usage is TRBV28 and J usage is TRBJ2-1, with a possible D match to TRBD1 (6 bases). Trimming pared 5 bases from V and 5 bases from J, leaving 16 bases between. Germline CDR1 is MDHEN and CDR2 is SYDVKM. The CDR3 has 15 residues.

The rearrangement joins TRBV5-4 to TRBJ2-7; 9 bases align to TRBD1. Germline V gene data show CDR1 as SGHNT and CDR2 as YYREEE (reference sequence). The length of the CDR3 is 17 residues. After removal of 0 bases from V and 6 bases from J, the junction contained 13 bases not matched to a gene. The CDR3 sequence: CASSLGVSRDRATEQYF. DNA of the CDR3: TGTGCCAGCAGCTTGGGGGTGTCGCGGGACAGGGCCACCGAGCAGTACTTC.

In DNA form, the CDR3 reads TGTGCCAGTAGTATTGCCCGGAGCTCTGGAAACACCATATATTTT. Translation: CASSIARSSGNTIYF. The chain recombines TRBV19 with TRBJ1-3; D ambiguous. Trimming pared 3 bases from V and 0 bases from J, leaving 9 bases between. The germline CDR1 and CDR2 sequences are LNHDA and SQIVND (reference sequence). The CDR3 length is 15 residues.

The chain couples TRBV6-1 to TRBJ1-2, with D possibly matching TRBD1 (5 bases). Per the germline V gene, CDR1 is MNHNS and CDR2 is SASEGT. V was clipped by 2 bases and J by 4 bases, with 14 bases between them. The CDR3 covers 15 residues. The DNA for the CDR3 is TGTGCCAGCAGTGAATCGGCAGGGTGGGCCTATGGCTACACCTTC. Amino acid sequence: CASSESAGWAYGYTF.

The chain joins TRBV4-3 to TRBJ2-5, with 11 positions matching TRBD2. The better agreement between TRBJ2-7 and the DNA end casts doubt on the J call. Germline V lookup: CDR1 LGHNA, CDR2 YSLEER. The CDR3 runs 18 residues. CDR3 nucleotide sequence: TGCGCCAGCAGCCAGGACAGGGTAGGACTAGCGGGCGAGTACGAGCAGTACTTC. Protein: CASSQDRVGLAGEYEQYF.